The 5 T cell receptor beta chains below all came from one sample that was sequenced in a study of post-analysis software for immune sequencing data. Unique molecular identifiers featured in each of the TCR beta cDNA libraries. TCRdb re-called the PCR reads through MiXCR, storing one row per CDR3 protein. The sample consists of 160,000 or so distinct CDR3 sequences, 35% to 40% of them appearing once. The sequences come from blood, collected after autologous hematopoietic stem cell transplantation. Receptors were obtained from a girl under 18 with multiple sclerosis.

On this clonotype: One base away lies a much larger clone, so this may be a sequencing read error. The V and J genes are TRBV11-2 and TRBJ2-3; TRBD2 matches at 13 bases. The CDR3 spans 15 residues. Germline V gene sequence: CDR1 SGHAT, CDR2 FQNNGV. The CDR3 reads CANSRTSGSADTQYF. The CDR3 DNA is TGTGCCAACAGCAGGACTAGCGGGAGCGCAGATACGCAGTATTTT.

The chain carries TRBV2 and TRBJ2-1, with D possibly being TRBD2 (5 bases). The V end was cut by 0 bases, the J end by 2 bases, with 8 bases between. The CDR3 spans 15 residues. In germline, CDR1 is SNHLY, CDR2 FYNNEI. CDR3 nucleotide sequence: TGTGCCAGCAGTGAAGCGATAGCGCCCTACAATGAGCAGTTCTTC. It specifies CASSEAIAPYNEQFF.

This clonotype has more than one count but fewer than ten. The chain has TRBV20-1 and TRBJ2-5, with 11 bases aligning to TRBD2. V trimming: 0 bases; J trimming: 2 bases; junction bases outside the gene matches: 11. CDR1 is DFQATT and CDR2 is SNEGSKA in the germline V gene (reference sequence). The CDR3 extends over 18 amino acids. CDR3 nucleotide sequence: TGCAGTGCTAGAGACCCTTGGGGGACTAGCGGTTTACAAGAGACCCAGTACTTC. It specifies CSARDPWGTSGLQETQYF.

The CDR3 here is CSARGTYEQYF. The CDR3 bases are TGCAGTGCTAGGGGGACCTACGAGCAGTACTTC. The chain links TRBV20-1 to TRBJ2-7; no definite D call. V was shortened by 3 bases and J by 2 bases, with 5 bases between the two germline ends. CDR1 is DFQATT and CDR2 is SNEGSKA in the germline V gene (reference sequence). There are 11 residues in the CDR3.

The chain is built from TRBV6-1 and TRBJ2-1; D remains unclear. TRBJ2-7 explains the end of the DNA better; the J call may be wrong. Germline-derived CDR1 and CDR2 are MNHNS and SASEGT. The CDR3 consists of 12 residues. As DNA, the CDR3 is TGTGCCAGCAGTGAAGAAGGGCACAAGCAGTACTTC. Its protein is CASSEEGHKQYF.